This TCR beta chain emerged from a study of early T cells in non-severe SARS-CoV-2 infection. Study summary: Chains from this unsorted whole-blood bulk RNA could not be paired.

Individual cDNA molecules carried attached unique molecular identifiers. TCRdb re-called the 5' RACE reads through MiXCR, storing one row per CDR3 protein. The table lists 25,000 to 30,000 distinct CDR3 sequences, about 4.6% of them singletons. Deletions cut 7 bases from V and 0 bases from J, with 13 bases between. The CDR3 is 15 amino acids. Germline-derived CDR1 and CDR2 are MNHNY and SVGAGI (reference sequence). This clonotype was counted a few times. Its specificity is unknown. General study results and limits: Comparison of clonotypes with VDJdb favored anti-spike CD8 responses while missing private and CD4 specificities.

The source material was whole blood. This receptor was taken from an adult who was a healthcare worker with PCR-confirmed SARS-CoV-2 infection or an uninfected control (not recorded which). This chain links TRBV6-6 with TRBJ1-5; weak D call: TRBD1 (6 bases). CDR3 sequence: CASTGGQISNQPQHF. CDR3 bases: TGTGCCAGCACCGGAGGACAGATTAGCAATCAGCCCCAGCATTTT.